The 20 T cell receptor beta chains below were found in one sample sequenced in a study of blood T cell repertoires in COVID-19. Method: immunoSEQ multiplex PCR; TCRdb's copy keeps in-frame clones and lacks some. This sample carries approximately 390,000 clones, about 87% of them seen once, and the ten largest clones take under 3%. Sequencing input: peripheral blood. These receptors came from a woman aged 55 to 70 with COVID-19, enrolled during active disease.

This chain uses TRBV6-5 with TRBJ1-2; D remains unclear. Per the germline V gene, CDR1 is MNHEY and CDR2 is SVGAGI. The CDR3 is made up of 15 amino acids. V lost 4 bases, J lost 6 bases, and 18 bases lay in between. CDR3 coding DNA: TGTGCCAGCAGTTCCTCATGGACTCAAGCAAATGGCTACACCTTC. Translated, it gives CASSSSWTQANGYTF.

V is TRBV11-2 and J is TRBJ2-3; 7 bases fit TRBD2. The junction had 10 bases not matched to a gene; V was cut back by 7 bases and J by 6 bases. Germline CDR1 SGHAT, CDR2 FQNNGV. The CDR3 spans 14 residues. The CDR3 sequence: CASTDERGWDTQYF. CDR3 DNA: TGTGCCAGCACCGATGAGCGGGGCTGGGATACGCAGTATTTT.

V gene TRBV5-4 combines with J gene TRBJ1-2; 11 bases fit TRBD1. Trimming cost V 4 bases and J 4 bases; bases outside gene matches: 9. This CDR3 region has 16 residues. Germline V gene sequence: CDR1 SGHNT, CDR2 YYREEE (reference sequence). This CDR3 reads CASSADRGQSGYGYTF. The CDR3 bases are TGTGCCAGCAGCGCGGACAGGGGGCAATCGGGCTATGGCTACACCTTC.

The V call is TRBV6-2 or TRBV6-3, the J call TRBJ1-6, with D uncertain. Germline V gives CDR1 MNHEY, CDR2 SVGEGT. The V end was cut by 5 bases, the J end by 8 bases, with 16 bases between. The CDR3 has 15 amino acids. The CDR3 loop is CASSPAAGVDSPLHF. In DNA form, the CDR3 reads TGTGCCAGCAGTCCGGCGGCCGGTGTAGATTCACCCCTCCACTTT.

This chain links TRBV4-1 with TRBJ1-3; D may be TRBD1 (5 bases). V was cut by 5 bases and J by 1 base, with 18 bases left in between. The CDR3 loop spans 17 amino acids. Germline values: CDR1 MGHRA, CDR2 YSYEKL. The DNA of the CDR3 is TGCGCCAGCAGCGGACCGCGGGGCACCATTTCTGGAAACACCATATATTTT. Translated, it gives CASSGPRGTISGNTIYF.

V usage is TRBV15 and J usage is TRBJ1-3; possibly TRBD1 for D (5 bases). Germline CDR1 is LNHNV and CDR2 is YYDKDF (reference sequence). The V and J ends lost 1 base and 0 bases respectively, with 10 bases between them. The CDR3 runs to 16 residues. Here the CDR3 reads CATSRGGTRSGNTIYF. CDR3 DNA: TGTGCCACCAGCAGAGGCGGGACTCGCTCTGGAAACACCATATATTTT.

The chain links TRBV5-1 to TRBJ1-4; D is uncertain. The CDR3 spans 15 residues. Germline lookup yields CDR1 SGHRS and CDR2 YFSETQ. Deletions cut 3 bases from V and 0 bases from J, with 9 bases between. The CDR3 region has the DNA TGCGCCAGCAGCTCCACAGCCGCAACTAATGAAAAACTGTTTTTT. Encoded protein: CASSSTAATNEKLFF.

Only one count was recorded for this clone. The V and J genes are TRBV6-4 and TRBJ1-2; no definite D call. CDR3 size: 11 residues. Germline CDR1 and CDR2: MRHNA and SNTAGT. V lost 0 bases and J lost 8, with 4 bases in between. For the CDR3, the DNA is TGTGCCAGCAGTGACTCAAGCGGCTACACCTTC. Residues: CASSDSSGYTF.

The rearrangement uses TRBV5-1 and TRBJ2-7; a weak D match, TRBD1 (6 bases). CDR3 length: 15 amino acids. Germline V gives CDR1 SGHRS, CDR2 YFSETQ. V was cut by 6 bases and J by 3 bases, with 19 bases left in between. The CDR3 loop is CASTKNTGYLYEQYF. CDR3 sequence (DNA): TGCGCCAGCACCAAAAATACAGGGTACCTCTACGAGCAGTACTTC.

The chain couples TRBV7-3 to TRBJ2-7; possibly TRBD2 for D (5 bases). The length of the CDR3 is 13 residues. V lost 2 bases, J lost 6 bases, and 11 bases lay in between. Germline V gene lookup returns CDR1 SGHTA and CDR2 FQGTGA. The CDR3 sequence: CASSLFAEGEQYF. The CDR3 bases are TGTGCCAGCAGCTTATTTGCCGAGGGCGAGCAGTACTTC. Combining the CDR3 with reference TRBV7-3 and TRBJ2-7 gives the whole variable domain GAGVSQTPSNKVTEKGKYVELRCDPISGHTALYWYRQSLGQGPEFLIYFQGTGAADDSGLPNDRFFAVRPEGSVSTLKIQRTERGDSAVYLCASSLFAEGEQYFGPGTRLTVT.

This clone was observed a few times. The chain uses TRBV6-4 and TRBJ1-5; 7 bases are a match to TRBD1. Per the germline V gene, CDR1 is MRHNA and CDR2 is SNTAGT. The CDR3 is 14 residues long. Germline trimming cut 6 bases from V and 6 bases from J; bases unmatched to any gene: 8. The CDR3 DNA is TGTGCCAGCAGCCCCACAGGGGTCGGTCAGCCCCAGCATTTT. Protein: CASSPTGVGQPQHF.

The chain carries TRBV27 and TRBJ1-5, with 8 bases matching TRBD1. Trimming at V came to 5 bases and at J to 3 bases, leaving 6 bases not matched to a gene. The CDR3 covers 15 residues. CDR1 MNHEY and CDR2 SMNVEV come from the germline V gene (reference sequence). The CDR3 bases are TGTGCCAGCAGTAAGGACAGGGCCTACAATCAGCCCCAGCATTTT. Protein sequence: CASSKDRAYNQPQHF.

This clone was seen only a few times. The CDR3 nucleotides are TGCGCCAGCAGCGTGACTAGCGGGGACTCCGGGGAGCTGTTTTTT. Protein product: CASSVTSGDSGELFF. V usage is TRBV5-1 and J usage is TRBJ2-2, with 11 bases lining up with TRBD2. The length of the CDR3 is 15 residues. Germline V lookup: CDR1 SGHRS, CDR2 YFSETQ. The J segment lost 6 bases and the V segment lost 4 bases, leaving 5 bases of the junction unmatched.

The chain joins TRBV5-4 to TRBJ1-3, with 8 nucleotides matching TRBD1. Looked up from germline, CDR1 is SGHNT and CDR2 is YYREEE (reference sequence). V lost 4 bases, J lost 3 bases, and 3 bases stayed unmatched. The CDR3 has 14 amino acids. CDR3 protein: CASSGQGFGNTIYF. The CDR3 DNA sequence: TGTGCCAGCAGCGGACAGGGCTTTGGAAACACCATATATTTT.

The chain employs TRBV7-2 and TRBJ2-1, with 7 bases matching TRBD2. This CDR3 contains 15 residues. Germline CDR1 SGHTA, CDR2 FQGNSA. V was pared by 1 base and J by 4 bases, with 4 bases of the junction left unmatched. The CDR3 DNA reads TGTGCCAGCAGCTTAGGGCTAGCGGATTACAATGAGCAGTTCTTC. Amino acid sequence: CASSLGLADYNEQFF.

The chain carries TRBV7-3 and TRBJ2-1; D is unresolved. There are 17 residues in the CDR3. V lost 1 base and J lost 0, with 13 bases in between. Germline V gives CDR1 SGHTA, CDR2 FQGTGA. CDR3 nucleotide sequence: TGTGCCAGCAGCTTAAGGATCACAGACGGCTCCTACAATGAGCAGTTCTTC. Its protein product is CASSLRITDGSYNEQFF.

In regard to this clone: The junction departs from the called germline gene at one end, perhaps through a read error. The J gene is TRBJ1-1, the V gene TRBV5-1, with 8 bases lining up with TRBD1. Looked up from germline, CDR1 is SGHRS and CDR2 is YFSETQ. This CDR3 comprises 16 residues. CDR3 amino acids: CASTLGDRILNTEAFF. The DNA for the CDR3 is TGCGCCAGCACCTTGGGGGACAGGATCCTGAACACTGAAGCTTTCTTT.

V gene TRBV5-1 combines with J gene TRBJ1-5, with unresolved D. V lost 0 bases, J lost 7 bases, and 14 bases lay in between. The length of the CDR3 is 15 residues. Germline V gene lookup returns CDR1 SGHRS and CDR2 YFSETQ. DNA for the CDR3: TGCGCCAGCAGCTTGGGGGCCAACGCGGGCCAGCCCCAGCATTTT. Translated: CASSLGANAGQPQHF.

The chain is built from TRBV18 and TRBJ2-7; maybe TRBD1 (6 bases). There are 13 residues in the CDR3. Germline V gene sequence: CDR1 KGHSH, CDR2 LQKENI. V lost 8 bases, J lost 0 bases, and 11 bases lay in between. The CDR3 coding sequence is TGTGCCAGCACCGGGACACTCTCCTACGAGCAGTACTTC. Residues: CASTGTLSYEQYF.

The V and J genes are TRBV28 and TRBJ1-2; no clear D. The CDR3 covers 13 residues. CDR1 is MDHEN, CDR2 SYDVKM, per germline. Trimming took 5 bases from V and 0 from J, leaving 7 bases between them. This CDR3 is CASSVLANYGYTF. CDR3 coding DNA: TGTGCCAGCAGTGTCCTCGCTAACTATGGCTACACCTTC.